The 12 T cell receptor beta chains below were found in one sample sequenced in a study of T cells in Graves' hyperthyroidism and ophthalmopathy. Researchers amplified the TCR beta CDR3 regions from RNA transcripts. HTBI primers were the set used in a first-round RT-PCR of the TCR CDR3. TCRdb independently ran MiXCR on the multiplex PCR reads; one entry per CDR3 protein. The sample shows 200,000 to 250,000 distinct CDR3 sequences, around 15% of them seen only once. Input material: blood. The receptors come from a woman aged 18-35 years with Graves' ophthalmopathy.

Many counts were recorded for this clonotype. The gene calls are TRBV2 and TRBJ1-2, with 9 bases that match TRBD1. V was clipped by 10 bases and J by 8 bases; unmatched bases: 5. This CDR3 is 11 amino acids long. Germline V lookup: CDR1 SNHLY, CDR2 FYNNEI. The CDR3 spells CATTGGRGYTF. The CDR3 coding sequence is TGTGCCACGACAGGGGGTCGAGGCTACACCTTC. Supplemented by reference TRBV2 and TRBJ1-2, the full variable domain reads EPEVTQTPSHQVTQMGQEVILRCVPISNHLYFYWYRQILGQKVEFLVSFYNNEISEKSEIFDDQFSVERPDGSNFTLKIRSTKLEDSAMYFCATTGGRGYTFGSGTRLTVV.

This clonotype was seen repeatedly, ten times or more. The rearrangement links TRBV19 to TRBJ2-7; D may correspond to TRBD1 or TRBD2 (5 bases each). CDR3 size: 13 residues. V lost 7 bases to trimming and J lost 3 bases, with 13 bases between them. Germline V gene lookup returns CDR1 LNHDA and CDR2 SQIVND (reference sequence). CDR3 in DNA: TGTGCCAGTAAGGGACGCGAAGTCTACGAGCAGTACTTC. It codes for CASKGREVYEQYF.

In its sample, this clonotype was seen many times. J is TRBJ2-3 and V is TRBV28; 15 bases fit TRBD2. Losses at the gene ends were 3 bases for V and 4 bases for J; bases not matched to a gene: 8. This CDR3 region has 18 residues. Germline CDR1 MDHEN, CDR2 SYDVKM. CDR3 amino acids: CASSFPGLAGGGSDTQYF. In DNA form, the CDR3 reads TGTGCCAGCAGTTTCCCGGGACTAGCGGGGGGTGGGTCAGATACGCAGTATTTT.

This clonotype was observed many times. The rearrangement uses TRBV28 and TRBJ2-7; TRBD2 aligns across 7 bases. Germline trimming cut 5 bases from V and 0 bases from J; bases unmatched to any gene: 10. Germline V gene sequence: CDR1 MDHEN, CDR2 SYDVKM. This CDR3 has 16 amino acids. The CDR3 loop is CASSPTWGGSSYEQYF. DNA of the CDR3: TGTGCCAGCAGTCCGACGTGGGGGGGAAGCTCCTACGAGCAGTACTTC.

The chain couples TRBV11-3 to TRBJ1-2, with 7 bases that match TRBD1. The CDR3 has 12 residues. The V segment lost 5 bases and the J segment 8 bases; nucleotides outside the gene matches: 5. Germline lookup yields CDR1 SGHNT and CDR2 YENEEA. The CDR3 DNA sequence: TGTGCCAGCAGCCTGCGGGACAGCGGCTACACCTTC. Translation: CASSLRDSGYTF.

This clonotype was observed at least ten times. V usage is TRBV27 and J usage is TRBJ1-5, with a possible D match to TRBD1 (5 bases). The CDR3 has 14 residues. Germline CDR1 is MNHEY and CDR2 is SMNVEV (reference sequence). The V gene lost 0 bases and the J gene lost 2 bases, with 5 bases spanning the gap. This chain's CDR3 is CASSLSGGNQPQHF. Here the CDR3 DNA reads TGTGCCAGCAGTTTATCAGGGGGCAATCAGCCCCAGCATTTT.

The rearrangement joins TRBV10-1 to TRBJ2-3; 7 bases are shared with TRBD2. V dropped 7 bases and J dropped 4; count of bases not matched to a gene: 11. The CDR3 has 15 amino acids. CDR1 WNHNN and CDR2 SYGVQD come from the germline V gene (reference sequence). CDR3 DNA sequence: TGCGCCAGCACCCGGGGGGAGGGCGAGGCAGATACGCAGTATTTT. Translating it yields CASTRGEGEADTQYF.

This clonotype has a count of ten or more. The V and J genes are TRBV28 and TRBJ1-2, with a tentative D call TRBD1 (5 bases). Trimming took 4 bases from V and 4 from J, leaving 16 bases between them. Germline assignment: CDR1 MDHEN and CDR2 SYDVKM. The CDR3 runs 15 residues. CDR3 sequence (DNA): TGTGCCAGCAGTTCCGGGCGGGGCACCATCTATGGCTACACCTTC. This translates into CASSSGRGTIYGYTF.

This clonotype was counted many times. This rearrangement joins TRBV28 to TRBJ1-2; D is ambiguous. CDR3 length: 16 residues. The ends were cut back, 8 bases at V and 5 bases at J, with 24 bases in the middle. Germline assignment: CDR1 MDHEN and CDR2 SYDVKM. The CDR3 sequence: CASSPPGGRKAYGYTF. The DNA of the CDR3 is TGTGCCAGCTCCCCCCCGGGCGGCAGGAAGGCGTATGGCTACACCTTC.

In the case of this clonotype: Given a much more abundant clone one base away, this may be a read error. The genes are TRBV4-1 and TRBJ2-1; 9 nucleotides match TRBD2. The CDR3 runs to 15 residues. CDR1 is MGHRA and CDR2 is YSYEKL in the germline V gene. The CDR3: CASSQYSGGHNEQLF. The CDR3 DNA sequence: TGCGCCAGCAGCCAATACAGCGGGGGGCATAATGAGCAGCTCTTC.

This clonotype appeared many times. The chain employs TRBV6-1 and TRBJ1-4; D is unclear. The CDR3 spans 13 residues. Trimming pared 8 bases from V and 8 bases from J, leaving 15 bases between. Per the germline V gene, CDR1 is MNHNS and CDR2 is SASEGT. CDR3 bases: TGTGCCAGCCTCCGTGGGGAGGGAGAAAAACTGTTTTTT. Amino acid sequence: CASLRGEGEKLFF.

Only a few counts were recorded for this clonotype. V gene TRBV5-8 combines with J gene TRBJ2-1, with 12 positions matching TRBD2. The CDR3 covers 16 residues. In germline, CDR1 is SGHTS, CDR2 YDEGEE. J gave up 8 bases and V 1 base, and 7 bases lay outside the gene matches. DNA for the CDR3: TGTGCCAGCAGCTTGTCGGCTAGCGGGGGGGCCGATGAGCAGTTCTTC. This translates into CASSLSASGGADEQFF.